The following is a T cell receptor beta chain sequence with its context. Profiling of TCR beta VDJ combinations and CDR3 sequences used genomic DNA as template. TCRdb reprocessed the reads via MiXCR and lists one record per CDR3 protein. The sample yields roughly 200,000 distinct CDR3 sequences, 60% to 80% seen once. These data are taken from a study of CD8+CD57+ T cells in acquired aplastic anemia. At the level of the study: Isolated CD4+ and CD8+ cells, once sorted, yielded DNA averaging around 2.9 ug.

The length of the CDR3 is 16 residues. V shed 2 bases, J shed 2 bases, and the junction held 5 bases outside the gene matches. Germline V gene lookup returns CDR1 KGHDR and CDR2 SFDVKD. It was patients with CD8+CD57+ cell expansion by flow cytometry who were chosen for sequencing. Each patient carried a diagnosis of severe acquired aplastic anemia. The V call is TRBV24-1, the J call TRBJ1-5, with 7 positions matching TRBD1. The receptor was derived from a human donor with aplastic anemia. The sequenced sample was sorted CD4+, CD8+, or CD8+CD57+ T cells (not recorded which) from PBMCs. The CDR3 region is CATSDSGGVGNQPQHF. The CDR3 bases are TGTGCCACCAGTGATTCAGGGGGGGTGGGCAATCAGCCCCAGCATTTT.